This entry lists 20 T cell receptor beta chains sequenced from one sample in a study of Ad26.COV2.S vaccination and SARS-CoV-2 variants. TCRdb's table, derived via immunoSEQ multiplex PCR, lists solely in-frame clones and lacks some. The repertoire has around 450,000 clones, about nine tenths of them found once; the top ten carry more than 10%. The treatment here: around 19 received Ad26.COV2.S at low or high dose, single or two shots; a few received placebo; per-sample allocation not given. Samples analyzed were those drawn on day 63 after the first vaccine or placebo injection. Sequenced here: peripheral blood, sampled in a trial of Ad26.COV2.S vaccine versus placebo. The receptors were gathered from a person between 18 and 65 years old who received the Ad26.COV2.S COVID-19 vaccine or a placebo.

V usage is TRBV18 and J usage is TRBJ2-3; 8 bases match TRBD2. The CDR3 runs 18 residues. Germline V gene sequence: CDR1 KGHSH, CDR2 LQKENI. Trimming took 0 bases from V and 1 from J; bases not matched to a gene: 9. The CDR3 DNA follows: TGTGCCAGCTCACCACCTAACGGGAGGGTTCAGGGCACAGATACGCAGTATTTT. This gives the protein CASSPPNGRVQGTDTQYF.

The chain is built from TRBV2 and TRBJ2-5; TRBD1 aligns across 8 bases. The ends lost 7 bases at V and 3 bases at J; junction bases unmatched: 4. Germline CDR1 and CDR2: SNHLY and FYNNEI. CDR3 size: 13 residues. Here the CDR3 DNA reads TGTGCCAGCACTCTGGACAGGGAAGAGACCCAGTACTTC. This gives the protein CASTLDREETQYF.

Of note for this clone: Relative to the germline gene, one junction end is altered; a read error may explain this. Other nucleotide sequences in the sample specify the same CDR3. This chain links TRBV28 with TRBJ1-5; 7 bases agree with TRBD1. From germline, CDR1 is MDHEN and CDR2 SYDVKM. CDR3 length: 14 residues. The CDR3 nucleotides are TGTGCCAGCAGTTTGACAGGGATCAATCAGCCTCAGCATTTT. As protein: CASSLTGINQPQHF.

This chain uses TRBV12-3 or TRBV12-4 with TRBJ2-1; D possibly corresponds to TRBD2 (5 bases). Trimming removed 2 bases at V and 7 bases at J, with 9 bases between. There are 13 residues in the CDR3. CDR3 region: CASSLFSGNEQFF. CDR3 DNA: TGTGCCAGCAGTTTATTCTCGGGGAATGAGCAGTTCTTC.

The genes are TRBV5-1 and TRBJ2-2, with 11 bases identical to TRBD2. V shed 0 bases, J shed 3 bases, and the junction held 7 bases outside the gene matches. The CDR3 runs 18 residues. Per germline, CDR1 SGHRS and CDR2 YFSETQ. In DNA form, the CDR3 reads TGCGCCAGCAGCTTGGAGGCTAGCGGGAGGCAGGACACCGGGGAGCTGTTTTTT. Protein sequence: CASSLEASGRQDTGELFF.

The CDR3 DNA sequence: TGCGCCAGCAGCCAAGGTTACAGGGATCCTAACTATGGCTACACCTTC. It encodes CASSQGYRDPNYGYTF. The chain has TRBV4-3 and TRBJ1-2; possibly TRBD1 for D (6 bases). The CDR3 loop spans 16 amino acids. V lost 1 base and J 0 bases, leaving 12 bases between the germline ends. Germline assignment: CDR1 LGHNA and CDR2 YSLEER.

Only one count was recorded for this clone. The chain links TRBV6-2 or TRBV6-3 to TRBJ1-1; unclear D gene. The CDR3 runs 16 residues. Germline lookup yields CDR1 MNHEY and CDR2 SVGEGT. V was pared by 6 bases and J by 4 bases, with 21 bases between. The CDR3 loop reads CASSSLGRTITTEAFF. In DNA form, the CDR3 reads TGTGCCAGCAGCAGTCTTGGACGGACTATAACCACTGAAGCTTTCTTT.

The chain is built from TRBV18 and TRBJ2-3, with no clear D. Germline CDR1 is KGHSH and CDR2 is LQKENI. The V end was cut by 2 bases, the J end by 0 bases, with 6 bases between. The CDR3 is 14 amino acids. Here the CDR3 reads CASSPGPSTDTQYF. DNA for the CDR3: TGTGCCAGCTCACCAGGCCCTAGCACAGATACGCAGTATTTT.

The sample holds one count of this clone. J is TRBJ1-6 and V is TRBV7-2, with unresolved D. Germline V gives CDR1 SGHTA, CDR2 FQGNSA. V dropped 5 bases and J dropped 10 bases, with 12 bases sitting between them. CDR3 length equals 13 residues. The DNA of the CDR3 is TGTGCCAGCAGCGACCCTCCCACCTCACCCCTCCACTTT. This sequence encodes CASSDPPTSPLHF. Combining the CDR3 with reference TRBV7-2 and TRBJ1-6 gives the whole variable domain GAGVSQSPSNKVTEKGKDVELRCDPISGHTALYWYRQSLGQGLEFLIYFQGNSAPDKSGLPSDRFSAERTGGSVSTLTIQRTQQEDSAVYLCASSDPPTSPLHFGNGTRLTVT.

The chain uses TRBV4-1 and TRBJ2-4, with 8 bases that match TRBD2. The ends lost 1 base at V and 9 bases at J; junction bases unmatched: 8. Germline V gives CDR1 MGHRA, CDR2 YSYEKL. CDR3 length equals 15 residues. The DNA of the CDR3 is TGCGCCAGCAGCCAAGGGCCGGGACTAGTAGGCATTCAGTACTTC. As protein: CASSQGPGLVGIQYF.

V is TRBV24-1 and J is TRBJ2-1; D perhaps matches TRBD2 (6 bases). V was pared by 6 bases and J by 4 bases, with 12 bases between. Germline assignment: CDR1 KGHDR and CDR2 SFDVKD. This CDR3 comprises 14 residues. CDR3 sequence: CATSPDSGYNEQFF. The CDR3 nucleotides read TGTGCCACCAGTCCCGATAGCGGTTACAATGAGCAGTTCTTC.

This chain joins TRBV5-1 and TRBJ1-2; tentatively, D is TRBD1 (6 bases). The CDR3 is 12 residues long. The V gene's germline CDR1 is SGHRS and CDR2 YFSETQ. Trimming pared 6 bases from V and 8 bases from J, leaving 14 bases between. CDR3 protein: CASTSAGVGYTF. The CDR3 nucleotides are TGCGCCAGCACCTCGGCAGGGGTCGGCTACACCTTC.

CDR3 loop: CASSVQGVRSEAFF. In DNA, the CDR3 is TGTGCCAGCAGCGTTCAAGGGGTTAGGTCTGAAGCTTTCTTT. The chain links TRBV9 to TRBJ1-1, with D perhaps matching TRBD1 (5 bases). Germline CDR1 SGDLS, CDR2 YYNGEE. CDR3 length: 14 amino acids. V lost 2 bases and J 6 bases, leaving 14 bases between the germline ends.

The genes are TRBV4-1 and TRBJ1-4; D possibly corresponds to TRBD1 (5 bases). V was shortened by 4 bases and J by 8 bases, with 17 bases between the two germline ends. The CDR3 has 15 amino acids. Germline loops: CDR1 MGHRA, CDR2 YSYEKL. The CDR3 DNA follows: TGCGCCAGCAGCCCCTACTTCCAGGGAGGGGAAAAACTGTTTTTT. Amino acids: CASSPYFQGGEKLFF.

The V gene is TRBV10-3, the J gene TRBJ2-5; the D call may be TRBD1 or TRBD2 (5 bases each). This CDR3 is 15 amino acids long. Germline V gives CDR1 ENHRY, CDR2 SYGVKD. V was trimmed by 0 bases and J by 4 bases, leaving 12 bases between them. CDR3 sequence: CAISESRGDGETQYF. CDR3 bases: TGTGCCATCAGTGAGTCGAGAGGGGACGGAGAGACCCAGTACTTC.

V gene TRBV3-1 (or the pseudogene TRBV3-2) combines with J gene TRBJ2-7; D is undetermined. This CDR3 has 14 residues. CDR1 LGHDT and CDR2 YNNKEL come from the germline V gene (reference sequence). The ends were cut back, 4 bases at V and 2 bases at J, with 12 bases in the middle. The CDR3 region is CASSPTITAYEQYF. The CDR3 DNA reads TGTGCCAGCAGCCCAACGATTACAGCCTACGAGCAGTACTTC.

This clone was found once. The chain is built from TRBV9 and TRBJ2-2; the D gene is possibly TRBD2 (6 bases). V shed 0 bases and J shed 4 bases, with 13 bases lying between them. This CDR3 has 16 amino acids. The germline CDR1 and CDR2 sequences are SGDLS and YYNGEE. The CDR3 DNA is TGTGCCAGCAGCGTAGGCGCTAGCGCGGGCACCGGGGAGCTGTTTTTT. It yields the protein CASSVGASAGTGELFF. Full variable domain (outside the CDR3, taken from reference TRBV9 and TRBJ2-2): DSGVTQTPKHLITATGQRVTLRCSPRSGDLSVYWYQQSLDQGLQFLIQYYNGEERAKGNILERFSAQQFPDLHSELNLSSLELGDSALYFCASSVGASAGTGELFFGEGSRLTVL.

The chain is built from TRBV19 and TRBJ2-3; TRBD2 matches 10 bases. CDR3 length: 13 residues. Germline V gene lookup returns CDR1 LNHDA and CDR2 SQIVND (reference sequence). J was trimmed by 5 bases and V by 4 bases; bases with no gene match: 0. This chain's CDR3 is CASSRLAGDTQYF. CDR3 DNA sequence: TGTGCCAGTAGTAGACTAGCGGGAGATACGCAGTATTTT.

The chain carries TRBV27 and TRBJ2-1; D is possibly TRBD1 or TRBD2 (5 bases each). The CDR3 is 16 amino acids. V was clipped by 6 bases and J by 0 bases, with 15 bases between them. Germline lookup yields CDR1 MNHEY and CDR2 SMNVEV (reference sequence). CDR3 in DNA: TGTGCCAGCAGCACCCCCGCAGGGAGCTCCTACAATGAGCAGTTCTTC. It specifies CASSTPAGSSYNEQFF.

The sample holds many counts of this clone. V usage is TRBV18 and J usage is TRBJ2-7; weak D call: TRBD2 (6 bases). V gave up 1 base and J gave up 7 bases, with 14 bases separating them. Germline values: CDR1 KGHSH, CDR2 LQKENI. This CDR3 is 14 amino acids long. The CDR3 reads CASSPLPGVGEQYF. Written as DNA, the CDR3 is TGTGCCAGCTCACCACTGCCGGGAGTCGGAGAGCAGTACTTC.